Following are 9 T cell receptor beta chains from one sample sequenced in a study of T-cell reconstitution after alpha-beta-depleted transplantation in children. Researchers prepared the TCRbeta library using unique molecular identifiers, the study reports. A single record per CDR3 protein comes from TCRdb applying MiXCR to the PCR reads. This sample yields 130,000 to 150,000 distinct CDR3 sequences, of which 8.5% to 10% are seen a single time; about a sixth belongs to the top ten. Source: PBMCs, mostly from graft donor cells, taken 180 days after TCRalphabeta/CD19-depleted stem cell transplant. The receptors shown here come from a female patient between 2 and 10 years old who had a stem cell transplant for congenital amegakaryocytic thrombocytopenia, so the T cells may come from the graft donor.

This clonotype was seen at least ten times. The rearrangement uses TRBV11-2 and TRBJ2-1, with 13 bases matching TRBD2. Germline CDR1 and CDR2: SGHAT and FQNNGV. Trimming took 1 base from V and 9 from J; bases not matched to a gene: 6. There are 16 residues in the CDR3. This chain's CDR3 is CASSLAGTSGIVEQFF. CDR3 coding DNA: TGTGCCAGCAGCTTAGCCGGGACTAGCGGGATAGTTGAGCAGTTCTTC.

This clonotype was recorded many times. The V and J genes are TRBV6-1 and TRBJ1-2; D gene uncertain. V gave up 1 base and J gave up 8 bases, with 8 bases separating them. This CDR3 is 12 amino acids long. In germline, CDR1 is MNHNS, CDR2 SASEGT. The CDR3 DNA sequence: TGTGCCAGCAGTGAAGTGGTGGGGGGCTACACCTTC. It encodes CASSEVVGGYTF.

The rearrangement joins TRBV29-1 to TRBJ1-1; possibly TRBD1 for D (5 bases). This CDR3 spans 12 amino acids. The V gene lost 6 bases and the J gene lost 3 bases, with 11 bases spanning the gap. Germline CDR1 is SQVTM and CDR2 is ANQGSEA. CDR3 bases: TGCAGCGTGGGGGGGTGGTACACTGAAGCTTTCTTT. Translated: CSVGGWYTEAFF.

This clonotype was detected ten times or more. A junction boundary mismatches the germline segment, possibly from a read error. The V call is TRBV6-1, the J call TRBJ2-2; the D gene could be TRBD1 or TRBD2 (5 bases each). CDR1 and CDR2 from the germline V gene are MNHNS and SASEGT. The length of the CDR3 is 14 residues. The CDR3 protein is CASREARGAGELFF. CDR3 sequence (DNA): TGTGCCAGCAGGGAAGCGAGGGGAGCCGGGGAGCTGTTTTTT.

This clonotype was seen ten or more times. The V gene is TRBV20-1, the J gene TRBJ2-7; no definite D call. Germline V gene sequence: CDR1 DFQATT, CDR2 SNEGSKA (reference sequence). The CDR3 totals 12 residues. Trimming cost V 0 bases and J 2 bases, with 5 bases left between them. In DNA form, the CDR3 reads TGCAGTGCTAGAGAATCCCCCTACGAGCAGTACTTC. This encodes CSARESPYEQYF.

This clonotype was seen many times. The rearrangement uses TRBV6-1 and TRBJ2-1, with D unresolved. CDR1 and CDR2 (germline): MNHNS, SASEGT. V was cut by 7 bases and J by 6 bases, with 13 bases left in between. The CDR3 spans 13 residues. The CDR3: CASIGSLINEQFF. Written as DNA, the CDR3 is TGTGCCAGCATCGGTTCCCTTATCAATGAGCAGTTCTTC.

The chain recombines TRBV20-1 with TRBJ1-1; D is uncertain. V was clipped by 5 bases and J by 1 base, with 17 bases between them. CDR1 DFQATT and CDR2 SNEGSKA come from the germline V gene (reference sequence). This CDR3 has 15 residues. The CDR3 is CSAFQLTEANTEAFF. CDR3 in DNA: TGCAGTGCTTTTCAATTGACGGAGGCGAACACTGAAGCTTTCTTT.

The V gene is TRBV5-1, the J gene TRBJ2-2; 7 bases agree with TRBD1. The J segment lost 4 bases and the V segment lost 0 bases, leaving 3 bases of the junction unmatched. Germline V gene sequence: CDR1 SGHRS, CDR2 YFSETQ. The CDR3 runs 15 residues. The CDR3 DNA reads TGCGCCAGCAGCTTGGACAGGGGTGGCACCGGGGAGCTGTTTTTT. Translated: CASSLDRGGTGELFF.

This clonotype was recorded many times. The chain links TRBV28 to TRBJ1-1, with D perhaps TRBD1 (6 bases). In germline, CDR1 is MDHEN, CDR2 SYDVKM. The V end lost 6 bases, the J end lost 3 bases, and 14 bases lay between the germline ends. The CDR3 contains 14 residues. The CDR3 DNA reads TGTGCCAGCAGGGAGTCAGGGGAGGACACTGAAGCTTTCTTT. It translates to CASRESGEDTEAFF.